The 20 T cell receptor beta chains below all came from one sample that was sequenced in a study of OX40 agonist ivuxolimab in advanced cancers. Library generation was performed with the immunoSEQ multiplex PCR assay. Here the immuneACCESS table is served through TCRdb, limited to in-frame sequences with V and J called. Missing clones are a known gap in these copies; in checked studies unresolved V genes cover under half, and the rest lacks a known reason. Recorded for this sample are tens of thousands of clones; 88% of them occurred a single time. The ten largest clones capture about 0.8% of the sample. Sequencing used CD4+ or CD8+ T cells sorted from blood, obtained in a trial of the OX40 agonist ivuxolimab. The source is an adult with an advanced solid tumor such as melanoma, head and neck, liver or kidney cancer.

CDR3 loop: CASSYSGGLEQYF. The CDR3 DNA sequence: TGTGCCAGCAGTTACTCGGGGGGGCTCGAGCAGTACTTC. The V and J genes are TRBV6-5 and TRBJ2-7, with D possibly being TRBD2 (7 bases). The ends were cut back, 0 bases at V and 6 bases at J, with 9 bases in the middle. From germline, CDR1 is MNHEY and CDR2 SVGAGI. This CDR3 is built from 13 residues.

This chain uses TRBV9 with TRBJ1-1, with D perhaps TRBD1 (5 bases). CDR1 SGDLS and CDR2 YYNGEE come from the germline V gene. V was shortened by 3 bases and J by 0 bases, with 15 bases between the two germline ends. The CDR3 extends over 16 amino acids. CDR3: CASSATGNRMNTEAFF. The CDR3 DNA reads TGTGCCAGCAGCGCCACAGGTAACCGAATGAACACTGAAGCTTTCTTT.

This sequence joins TRBV18 and TRBJ2-1; the D is unclear. V gave up 3 bases and J gave up 2 bases, with 8 bases separating them. The germline V gene encodes CDR1 KGHSH and CDR2 LQKENI. This CDR3 contains 14 residues. In DNA form, the CDR3 reads TGTGCCAGCTCACCGCCTGGACCCTACAATGAGCAGTTCTTC. Translated, it gives CASSPPGPYNEQFF.

This chain links TRBV11-2 with TRBJ2-6; 11 bases match TRBD2. Germline loops: CDR1 SGHAT, CDR2 FQNNGV. CDR3 size: 18 residues. V trimming: 3 bases; J trimming: 4 bases; junction bases outside the gene matches: 8. Here the CDR3 reads CASSFRLAGRSGANVLTF. DNA for the CDR3: TGTGCCAGCAGCTTCAGACTAGCGGGACGTTCAGGGGCCAACGTCCTGACTTTC.

This chain connects TRBV9 to TRBJ1-3, with TRBD1 as a possible D gene (5 bases). Germline CDR1 and CDR2: SGDLS and YYNGEE. V gave up 4 bases and J gave up 0 bases, with 11 bases separating them. This CDR3 spans 15 amino acids. CDR3 coding DNA: TGTGCCAGCAGCCCCGGACAACTCTCTGGAAACACCATATATTTT. It specifies CASSPGQLSGNTIYF.

This rearrangement joins TRBV9 to TRBJ2-7, with 9 bases aligning to TRBD2. Per germline, CDR1 SGDLS and CDR2 YYNGEE. This CDR3 region has 19 residues. The junction had 13 bases not matched to a gene; V was cut back by 0 bases and J by 0 bases. CDR3 protein: CASSVEWREGLFSSYEQYF. In DNA form, the CDR3 reads TGTGCCAGCAGCGTAGAGTGGCGGGAGGGGTTATTTAGCTCCTACGAGCAGTACTTC.

The chain carries TRBV28 and TRBJ2-5; D gene unclear. Trimming took 5 bases from V and 5 from J, leaving 18 bases between them. The CDR3 totals 15 residues. Germline V gene sequence: CDR1 MDHEN, CDR2 SYDVKM. The CDR3 region has the DNA TGTGCCAGCAGTCCTGCCGGGCCATTCAGGGAGACCCAGTACTTC. Protein product: CASSPAGPFRETQYF.

The chain combines TRBV6-5 with TRBJ1-1, with D tentatively TRBD1 (6 bases). Germline V gene data show CDR1 as MNHEY and CDR2 as SVGAGI. The CDR3 length is 15 residues. Trimming left V 4 bases short and J 1 base short, with 13 bases between. The CDR3 sequence is CASSFDRLGNTEAFF. In nucleotides, the CDR3 is TGTGCCAGCAGTTTCGACAGGTTGGGGAACACTGAAGCTTTCTTT.

The chain employs TRBV2 and TRBJ2-3; 12 positions match TRBD2. V lost 4 bases and J lost 3; bases outside the gene matches: 2. Germline CDR1 is SNHLY and CDR2 is FYNNEI. CDR3 length: 15 amino acids. CDR3 in DNA: TGTGCCAGCAGTGGTCTAGCGGGAGGGACAGATACGCAGTATTTT. Translation gives CASSGLAGGTDTQYF.

The CDR3 loop is CAISERGLGYTF. Written as DNA, the CDR3 is TGTGCCATCAGTGAGCGGGGGCTCGGCTACACCTTC. The V and J genes are TRBV10-3 and TRBJ1-2, with D possibly being TRBD1 (6 bases). The CDR3 sequence is 12 residues long. CDR1 is ENHRY, CDR2 SYGVKD, per germline. V was shortened by 2 bases and J by 8 bases, with 9 bases between the two germline ends.

This clone was detected once. The chain employs TRBV11-3 and TRBJ2-5; no clear D gene. CDR1 and CDR2 (germline): SGHNT, YENEEA. The V gene lost 5 bases and the J gene lost 1 base, with 8 bases spanning the gap. This CDR3 comprises 13 residues. CDR3 loop: CASSQGFQETQYF. CDR3 bases: TGTGCCAGCAGCCAAGGCTTCCAAGAGACCCAGTACTTC.

The gene calls are TRBV29-1 and TRBJ1-1; D is possibly TRBD1 (6 bases). CDR3 size: 14 residues. Germline-derived CDR1 and CDR2 are SQVTM and ANQGSEA. V was cut by 1 base and J by 4 bases, with 13 bases left in between. The CDR3 coding sequence is TGCAGCGTTGAAGTGGGCGGGGGCGGCACTGAAGCTTTCTTT. Translation: CSVEVGGGGTEAFF. Together with reference TRBV29-1 and TRBJ1-1, the CDR3 gives the full variable domain: SAVISQKPSRDICQRGTSLTIQCQVDSQVTMMFWYRQQPGQSLTLIATANQGSEATYESGFVIDKFPISRPNLTFSTLTVSNMSPEDSSIYLCSVEVGGGGTEAFFGQGTRLTVV.

The CDR3 protein is CASSLEGGNTEAFF. DNA for the CDR3: TGTGCCAGCAGCTTAGAGGGGGGGAACACTGAAGCTTTCTTT. The V gene is TRBV13, the J gene TRBJ1-1; weak D call: TRBD1 (6 bases). The V end was cut by 1 base, the J end by 1 base, with 7 bases between. The CDR3 is 14 amino acids. Germline V gene data show CDR1 as PRHDT and CDR2 as FYEKMQ (reference sequence).

J is TRBJ2-2 and V is TRBV9; 7 nucleotides match TRBD1. Looked up from germline, CDR1 is SGDLS and CDR2 is YYNGEE. Unmatched junction bases numbered 7, after V lost 5 bases and J lost 0 bases. The CDR3 has 16 residues. In DNA, the CDR3 is TGTGCCAGCAGACCTCCGGGACAGCCGAACACCGGGGAGCTGTTTTTT. Translation gives CASRPPGQPNTGELFF.

The chain couples TRBV19 to TRBJ2-7; maybe TRBD1 (5 bases). Trimming left V 3 bases short and J 7 bases short, with 13 bases between. This CDR3 is built from 13 residues. CDR1 and CDR2 (germline): LNHDA, SQIVND (reference sequence). Here the CDR3 DNA reads TGTGCCAGTAGTATGGGCCAGGGTGAAGAGCAGTACTTC. It translates to CASSMGQGEEQYF.

The chain combines TRBV28 with TRBJ2-7; 7 bases are a match to TRBD1. CDR1 and CDR2 (germline): MDHEN, SYDVKM. Losses at the gene ends were 5 bases for V and 6 bases for J; bases not matched to a gene: 10. The CDR3 consists of 14 residues. The CDR3 DNA reads as TGTGCCAGCAGTCCCACAGGGGAAGGGGGCGAGCAGTACTTC. Amino acids: CASSPTGEGGEQYF. Looking up the rest from reference TRBV28 and TRBJ2-7 gives the full variable domain: DVKVTQSSRYLVKRTGEKVFLECVQDMDHENMFWYRQDPGLGLRLIYFSYDVKMKEKGDIPEGYSVSREKKERFSLILESASTNQTSMYLCASSPTGEGGEQYFGPGTRLTVT.

The rearrangement links TRBV13 to TRBJ2-7, with TRBD2 matching over 7 bases. V gave up 0 bases and J gave up 7 bases; unmatched junction bases: 9. Germline assignment: CDR1 PRHDT and CDR2 FYEKMQ (reference sequence). The length of the CDR3 is 15 residues. CDR3 DNA sequence: TGTGCCAGCAGCTTAGGGGGAGGGGAGTCGGATGAGCAGTACTTC. Protein product: CASSLGGGESDEQYF.

The chain recombines TRBV19 with TRBJ2-2; no definite D call. Germline V lookup: CDR1 LNHDA, CDR2 SQIVND (reference sequence). The ends were cut back, 7 bases at V and 3 bases at J, with 15 bases in the middle. This CDR3 is built from 15 residues. In DNA, the CDR3 is TGTGCCAGTATTAGGGCCCTAACCGACACCGGGGAGCTGTTTTTT. This sequence encodes CASIRALTDTGELFF.

V and J are TRBV27 and TRBJ1-6; D perhaps matches TRBD1 (6 bases). V was shortened by 1 base and J by 2 bases, with 12 bases between the two germline ends. The CDR3 is 17 amino acids. The germline V gene encodes CDR1 MNHEY and CDR2 SMNVEV (reference sequence). CDR3 in amino acids: CASSLWGRGTYNSPLHF. The CDR3 nucleotides are TGTGCCAGCAGTTTATGGGGCAGGGGAACCTATAATTCACCCCTCCACTTT.

This clone was detected only once. The chain is built from TRBV28 and TRBJ2-7; D remains unclear. Trimming left V 5 bases short and J 4 bases short, with 6 bases between. The germline V gene encodes CDR1 MDHEN and CDR2 SYDVKM. This CDR3 comprises 11 residues. CDR3 coding DNA: TGTGCCAGCAGTGAATGGTACGAGCAGTACTTC. The encoded protein is CASSEWYEQYF.